This TCR beta chain was sequenced for a study of patients and donors after allogeneic stem cell transplantation. The sample holds a few counts of this clonotype. Each CDR3 protein gets one entry after TCRdb re-called the RT-PCR reads with MiXCR. The profile shows around 200,000 distinct CDR3 sequences, roughly two fifths of them singletons. With 5 bases removed from V and 1 base from J, the gap between germline ends came to 17 bases. The CDR3 contains 15 residues. The germline V gene has CDR1 DFQATT and CDR2 SNEGSKA (reference sequence). The sequenced material came from blood, either unsorted or a sorted T cell fraction (not recorded which). This chain links TRBV20-1 with TRBJ1-1, with D unclear. This sequence was found in a human donor who was either an allogeneic HSCT recipient or a stem cell or donor lymphocyte infusion donor (not recorded which). It is not recorded whose cells these are; they may come from a transplant donor. CDR3 amino acids: CSADLWSERNTEAFF. The CDR3 DNA reads as TGCAGTGCTGACCTGTGGTCGGAGAGGAACACTGAAGCTTTCTTT.